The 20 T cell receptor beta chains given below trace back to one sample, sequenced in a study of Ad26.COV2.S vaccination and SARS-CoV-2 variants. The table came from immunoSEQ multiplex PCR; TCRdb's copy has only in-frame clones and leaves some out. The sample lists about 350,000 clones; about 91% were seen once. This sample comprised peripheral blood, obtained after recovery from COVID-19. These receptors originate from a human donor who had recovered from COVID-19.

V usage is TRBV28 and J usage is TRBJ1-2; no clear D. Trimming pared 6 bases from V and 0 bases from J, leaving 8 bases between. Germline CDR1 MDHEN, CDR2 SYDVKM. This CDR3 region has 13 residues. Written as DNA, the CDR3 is TGTGCCAGCAGGGAAGGGACTAACTATGGCTACACCTTC. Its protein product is CASREGTNYGYTF.

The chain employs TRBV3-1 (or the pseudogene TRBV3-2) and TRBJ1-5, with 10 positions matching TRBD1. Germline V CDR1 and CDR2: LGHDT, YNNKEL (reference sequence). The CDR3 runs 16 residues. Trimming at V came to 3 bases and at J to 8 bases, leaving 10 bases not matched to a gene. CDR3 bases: TGTGCCAGCAGCCAGCAGGGGGGACAGGGGTCAGAGCCCCAGCATTTT. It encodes CASSQQGGQGSEPQHF.

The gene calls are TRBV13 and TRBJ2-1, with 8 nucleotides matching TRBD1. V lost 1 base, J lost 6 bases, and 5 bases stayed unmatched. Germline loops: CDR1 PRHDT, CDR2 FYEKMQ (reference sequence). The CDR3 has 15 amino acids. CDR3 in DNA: TGTGCCAGCAGCTTAGCGGGGACAGGCAGCAATGAGCAGTTCTTC. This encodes CASSLAGTGSNEQFF.

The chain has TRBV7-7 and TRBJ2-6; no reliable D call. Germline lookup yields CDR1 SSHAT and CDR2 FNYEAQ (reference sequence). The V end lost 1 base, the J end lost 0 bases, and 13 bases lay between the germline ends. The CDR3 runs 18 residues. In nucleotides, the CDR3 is TGTGCCAGCAGCTTAGGTACCAGTAAAGTCTCTGGGGCCAACGTCCTGACTTTC. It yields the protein CASSLGTSKVSGANVLTF.

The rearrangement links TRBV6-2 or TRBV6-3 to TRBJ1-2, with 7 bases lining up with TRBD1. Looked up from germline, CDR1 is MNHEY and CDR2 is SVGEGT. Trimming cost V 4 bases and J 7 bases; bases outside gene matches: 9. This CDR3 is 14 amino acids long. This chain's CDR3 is CASSSGQVLGGYTF. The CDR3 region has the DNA TGTGCCAGCAGTTCTGGACAGGTACTCGGTGGCTACACCTTC.

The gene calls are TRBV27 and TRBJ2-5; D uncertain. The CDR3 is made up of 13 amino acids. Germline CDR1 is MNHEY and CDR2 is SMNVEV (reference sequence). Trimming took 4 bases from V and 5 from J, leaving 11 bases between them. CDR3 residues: CASSSPPPETQYF. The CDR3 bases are TGTGCCAGCAGTTCCCCGCCCCCCGAGACCCAGTACTTC.

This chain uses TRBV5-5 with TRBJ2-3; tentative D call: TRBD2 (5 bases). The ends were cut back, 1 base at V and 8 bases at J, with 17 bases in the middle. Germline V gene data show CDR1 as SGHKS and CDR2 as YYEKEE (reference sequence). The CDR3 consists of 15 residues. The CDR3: CASSLPGEKGFTQYF. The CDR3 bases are TGTGCCAGCAGCTTGCCCGGGGAAAAGGGTTTTACGCAGTATTTT.

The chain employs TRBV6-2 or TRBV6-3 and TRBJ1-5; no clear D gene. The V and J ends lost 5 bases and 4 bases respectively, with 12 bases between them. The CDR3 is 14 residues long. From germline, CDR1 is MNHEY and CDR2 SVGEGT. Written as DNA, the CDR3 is TGTGCCAGCAGTCTCCCCGCCGAGAATCAGCCCCAGCATTTT. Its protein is CASSLPAENQPQHF.

DNA of the CDR3: TGTGCCAGCAGTGAATCCCGCCTCAGGGATACGGGAAACACCATATATTTT. This gives the protein CASSESRLRDTGNTIYF. The chain links TRBV6-1 to TRBJ1-3; the D gene is possibly TRBD1 (5 bases). The CDR3 length is 17 residues. The germline CDR1 and CDR2 sequences are MNHNS and SASEGT. V lost 2 bases to trimming and J lost 4 bases, with 18 bases between them.

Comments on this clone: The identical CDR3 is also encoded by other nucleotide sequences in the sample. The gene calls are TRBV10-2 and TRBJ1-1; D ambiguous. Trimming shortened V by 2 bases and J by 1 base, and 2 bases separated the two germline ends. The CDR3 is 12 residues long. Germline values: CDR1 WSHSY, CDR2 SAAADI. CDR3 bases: TGCGCCAGCAGTGAGAGGAACACTGAAGCTTTCTTT. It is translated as CASSERNTEAFF.

This chain's CDR3 is CASSGGAGSDRKDEQFF. DNA for the CDR3: TGTGCCAGCAGCGGCGGGGCGGGGTCAGACAGGAAGGATGAGCAGTTCTTC. The chain links TRBV7-9 to TRBJ2-1; D could derive from TRBD1 or TRBD2 (6 bases each). Germline CDR1 and CDR2: SEHNR and FQNEAQ (reference sequence). The V end was cut by 5 bases, the J end by 8 bases, with 25 bases between. This CDR3 is 17 amino acids long.

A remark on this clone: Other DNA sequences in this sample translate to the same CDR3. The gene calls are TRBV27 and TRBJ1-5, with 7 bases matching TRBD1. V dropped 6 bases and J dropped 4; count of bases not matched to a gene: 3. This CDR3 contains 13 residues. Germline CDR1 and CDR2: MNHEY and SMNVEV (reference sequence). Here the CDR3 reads CASRQGSNQPQHF. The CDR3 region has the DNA TGTGCCAGCAGACAGGGGTCGAATCAGCCCCAGCATTTT.

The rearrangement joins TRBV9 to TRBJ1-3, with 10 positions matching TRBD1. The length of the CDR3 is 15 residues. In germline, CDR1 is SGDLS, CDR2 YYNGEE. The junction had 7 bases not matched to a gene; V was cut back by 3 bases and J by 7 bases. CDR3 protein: CASSAWGQGSNTIYF. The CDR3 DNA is TGTGCCAGCAGCGCCTGGGGACAGGGGTCGAACACCATATATTTT.

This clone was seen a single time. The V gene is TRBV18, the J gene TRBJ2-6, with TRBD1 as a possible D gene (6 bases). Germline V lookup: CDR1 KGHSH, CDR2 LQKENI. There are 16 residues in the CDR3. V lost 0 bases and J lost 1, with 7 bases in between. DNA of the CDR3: TGTGCCAGCTCACCACCGGGACAATCTGGGGCCAACGTCCTGACTTTC. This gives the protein CASSPPGQSGANVLTF.

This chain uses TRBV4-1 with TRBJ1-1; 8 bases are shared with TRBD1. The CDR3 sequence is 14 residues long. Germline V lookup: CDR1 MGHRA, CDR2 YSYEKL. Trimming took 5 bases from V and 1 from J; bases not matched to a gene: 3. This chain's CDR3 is CASSWQGANTEAFF. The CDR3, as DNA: TGCGCCAGCAGCTGGCAGGGGGCGAACACTGAAGCTTTCTTT.

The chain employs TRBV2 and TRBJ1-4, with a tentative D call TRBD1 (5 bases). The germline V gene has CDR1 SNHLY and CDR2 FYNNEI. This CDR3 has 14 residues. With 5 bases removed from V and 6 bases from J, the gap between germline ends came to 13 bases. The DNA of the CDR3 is TGTGCCAGCAGTATCAGGGCCCCTTATGAAAAACTGTTTTTT. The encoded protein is CASSIRAPYEKLFF.

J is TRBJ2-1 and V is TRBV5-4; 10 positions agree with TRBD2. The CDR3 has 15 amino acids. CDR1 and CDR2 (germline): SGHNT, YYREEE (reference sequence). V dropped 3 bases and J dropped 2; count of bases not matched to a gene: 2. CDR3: CASSWSGGAYNEQFF. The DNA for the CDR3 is TGTGCCAGCAGCTGGAGCGGGGGGGCCTACAATGAGCAGTTCTTC. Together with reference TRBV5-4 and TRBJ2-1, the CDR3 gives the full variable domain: ETGVTQSPTHLIKTRGQQVTLRCSSQSGHNTVSWYQQALGQGPQFIFQYYREEENGRGNFPPRFSGLQFPNYSSELNVNALELDDSALYLCASSWSGGAYNEQFFGPGTRLTVL.

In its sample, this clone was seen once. The CDR3 DNA reads as TGTGCCAGCTCACCATCGCAGGAAACCAAGAACTATGGCTACACCTTC. Amino acids: CASSPSQETKNYGYTF. The J gene is TRBJ1-2, the V gene TRBV18; D is undetermined. Germline loops: CDR1 KGHSH, CDR2 LQKENI. V lost 2 bases to trimming and J lost 2 bases, with 15 bases between them. This CDR3 has 16 residues.

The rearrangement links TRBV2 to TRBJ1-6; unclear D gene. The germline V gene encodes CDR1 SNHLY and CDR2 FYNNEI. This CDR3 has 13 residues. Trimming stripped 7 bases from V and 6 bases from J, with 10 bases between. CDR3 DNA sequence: TGTGCCAGCACGGAACTAGGTAATTCACCCCTCCACTTT. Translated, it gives CASTELGNSPLHF.

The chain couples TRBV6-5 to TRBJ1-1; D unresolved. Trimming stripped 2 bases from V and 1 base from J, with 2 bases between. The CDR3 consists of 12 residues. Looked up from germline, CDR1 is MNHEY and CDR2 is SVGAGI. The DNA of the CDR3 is TGTGCCAGCAGTTACCGGAACACTGAAGCTTTCTTT. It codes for CASSYRNTEAFF.